This T cell receptor (beta chain) emerged from a study of control samples from healthy donors and cancer patients. The repertoire was sequenced with immunoSEQ multiplex PCR; TCRdb's copy has only in-frame clones and lacks some. Found here are 150,000 to 200,000 clones, approximately 94% of them singletons; the top ten hold around 1.5%. Losses at the gene ends were 3 bases for V and 3 bases for J; bases not matched to a gene: 10. CDR3 length equals 17 residues. Germline CDR1 reads LGHDT; CDR2 reads YNNKEL (reference sequence). The source of this sequence is a man aged 25 to 40 in good health. Sequenced material: blood. The V gene is TRBV3-1 (or the pseudogene TRBV3-2), the J gene TRBJ2-7; TRBD2 aligns across 11 bases. CDR3 bases: TGTGCCAGCAGCCACCTCCCCGGGACTAGCGGAAACTACGAGCAGTACTTC. Translated, it gives CASSHLPGTSGNYEQYF.